This TCR beta chain was obtained from a study of cytomegalovirus exposure and HLA in healthy donors. Study-wide points: Among TCR beta chains of equal frequency, HLA-associated ones were more clonally expanded in a later analysis. Many donors shared some public TCRs, even though most TCR sequences were rare.

Remarks on this clone: Its antigen is unidentified.

Both 60 Vbeta primers and 13 Jbeta primers went into the PCR. Repertoires were generated with immunoSEQ multiplex PCR, while TCRdb's copy carries only in-frame clones and drops some. The sample yields approximately 85,000 clones, roughly three quarters seen once. This CDR3 region has 16 residues. The J segment lost 4 bases and the V segment lost 5 bases, leaving 8 bases of the junction unmatched. Germline loops: CDR1 SGHNT, CDR2 YENEEA. The sequence came from a woman aged 50 to 65 in good health and CMV-seropositive. The specimen was PBMCs. The chain combines TRBV11-3 with TRBJ2-3; 11 bases fit TRBD2. CDR3 DNA sequence: TGTGCCAGCAGCCTAGCGGGAGGTGATCTCGCAGATACGCAGTATTTT. It is translated as CASSLAGGDLADTQYF.